One sample yielded the 24 T cell receptor beta chains listed below, sequenced in a study of blood T cell repertoires in COVID-19. Assay: immunoSEQ multiplex PCR; the TCRdb copy retains only in-frame clones and omits some. The sample includes some 180,000 clones, 75% to 90% of them seen just once. Specimen: peripheral blood. Receptors originate from a woman aged 60-75 years with acute or convalescent COVID-19.

J is TRBJ2-1 and V is TRBV5-1, with D perhaps matching TRBD2 (6 bases). Between the trimmed V and J ends, which lost 0 bases and 6 bases, there was a span of 10 bases. This CDR3 contains 14 residues. Looked up from germline, CDR1 is SGHRS and CDR2 is YFSETQ. CDR3 nucleotide sequence: TGCGCCAGCAGCTTGGTTGGACTATCCAATGAGCAGTTCTTC. The encoded protein is CASSLVGLSNEQFF.

This clone was detected only once. The chain joins TRBV2 to TRBJ1-1; no clear D. V was shortened by 4 bases and J by 7 bases, with 13 bases between the two germline ends. Germline V lookup: CDR1 SNHLY, CDR2 FYNNEI. The CDR3 loop spans 13 amino acids. Here the CDR3 DNA reads TGTGCCAGCAGTGCAGGCCCTGCAATTGAAGCTTTCTTT. Translating it yields CASSAGPAIEAFF.

V is TRBV25-1 and J is TRBJ1-6, with TRBD1 matching over 8 bases. After removal of 1 base from V and 6 bases from J, the junction contained 2 bases not matched to a gene. This CDR3 contains 15 residues. Germline V gives CDR1 MGHDK, CDR2 SYGVNS. The CDR3 sequence: CASSESGGLNSPLHF. Written as DNA, the CDR3 is TGTGCCAGCAGTGAATCAGGGGGCCTTAATTCACCCCTCCACTTT.

The CDR3 DNA reads TGTGCCATCGCAGGACTAGCGGGAGGGCCACCCGGGGAGCTGTTTTTT. The encoded protein is CAIAGLAGGPPGELFF. The genes are TRBV10-3 and TRBJ2-2; 15 positions agree with TRBD2. Germline V lookup: CDR1 ENHRY, CDR2 SYGVKD. The CDR3 loop spans 16 amino acids. V dropped 8 bases and J dropped 6; count of bases not matched to a gene: 7.

The chain couples TRBV19 to TRBJ1-5, with a possible D match to TRBD1 (6 bases). Per the germline V gene, CDR1 is LNHDA and CDR2 is SQIVND (reference sequence). The CDR3 length is 14 residues. V was clipped by 5 bases and J by 1 base, with 9 bases between them. The CDR3 DNA reads as TGTGCCAGTAGTCCTGACAGGAGCAATCAGCCCCAGCATTTT. Residues: CASSPDRSNQPQHF.

This chain uses TRBV19 with TRBJ1-3; D might be TRBD1 (6 bases). V lost 7 bases, J lost 3 bases, and 13 bases lay in between. Germline V gene sequence: CDR1 LNHDA, CDR2 SQIVND (reference sequence). The CDR3 contains 14 residues. DNA for the CDR3: TGTGCCAGTACTCACAGGGCGGTTGGAAACACCATATATTTT. Protein sequence: CASTHRAVGNTIYF.

This clone occurred once. The junction differs from germline at one of its ends, possibly a read error. CDR3 protein: CASSPSGLANQF. The CDR3, as DNA: TGTGCCAGCAGCCCCTCGGGACTAGCTAACCAATTT. The chain carries TRBV6-6 and TRBJ2-3; the match to TRBD2 covers 9 bases. The CDR3 sequence is 12 residues long. Germline V lookup: CDR1 MNHNY, CDR2 SVGAGI (reference sequence).

The chain links TRBV28 to TRBJ2-1; D is possibly TRBD2 (6 bases). The CDR3 covers 15 residues. V lost 5 bases to trimming and J lost 7 bases, with 18 bases between them. In germline, CDR1 is MDHEN, CDR2 SYDVKM. The CDR3 bases are TGTGCCAGCAGTACAAGCGGGCTAAGGGAAAATGAGCAGTTCTTC. Translating it yields CASSTSGLRENEQFF.

The J gene is TRBJ1-5, the V gene TRBV24-1; no clear D. Trimming left V 4 bases short and J 6 bases short, with 9 bases between. Germline assignment: CDR1 KGHDR and CDR2 SFDVKD. The CDR3 is 13 amino acids. The CDR3 sequence: CATSETDLQPQHF. DNA for the CDR3: TGTGCCACCAGTGAAACAGATCTTCAGCCCCAGCATTTT.

About this clone: In the same sample, other DNA sequences code for this CDR3. The chain carries TRBV11-2 and TRBJ1-1, with D uncertain. The CDR3 has 13 amino acids. In germline, CDR1 is SGHAT, CDR2 FQNNGV. V was clipped by 5 bases and J by 3 bases, with 10 bases between them. The CDR3 region is CASSRTGDTEAFF. CDR3 DNA: TGTGCCAGCAGCCGGACCGGGGACACTGAAGCTTTCTTT.

The table lists this clone with a count of one. The chain couples TRBV3-1 (or the pseudogene TRBV3-2) to TRBJ2-3; D unclear. The CDR3 has 13 residues. The V gene's germline CDR1 is LGHDT and CDR2 YNNKEL (reference sequence). The germline V and J ends were trimmed by 2 bases and 4 bases, with 7 bases remaining between them. The CDR3: CASSQNRADTQYF. The CDR3 DNA is TGTGCCAGCAGCCAAAACAGAGCAGATACGCAGTATTTT.

This chain connects TRBV6-5 to TRBJ2-1; TRBD2 might be the D (6 bases). Trimming left V 2 bases short and J 6 bases short, with 17 bases between. This CDR3 is 16 amino acids long. The germline gives CDR1 MNHEY, CDR2 SVGAGI. CDR3 protein: CASSYRGLPMGNEQFF. Here the CDR3 DNA reads TGTGCCAGCAGTTACCGGGGACTCCCGATGGGCAATGAGCAGTTCTTC.

In this sample, this clone turned up once. The genes are TRBV2 and TRBJ2-7, with TRBD1 matching over 8 bases. Germline values: CDR1 SNHLY, CDR2 FYNNEI. V was clipped by 6 bases and J by 5 bases; unmatched bases: 9. The CDR3 loop spans 14 amino acids. This CDR3 is CASRLGQVVHEQYF. In nucleotides, the CDR3 is TGTGCCAGCAGATTGGGACAGGTCGTCCACGAGCAGTACTTC.

The chain employs TRBV3-1 (or the pseudogene TRBV3-2) and TRBJ1-2, with D possibly matching TRBD1 (5 bases). Germline V gives CDR1 LGHDT, CDR2 YNNKEL (reference sequence). The CDR3 covers 15 residues. Deletions cut 4 bases from V and 2 bases from J, with 14 bases between. CDR3 sequence: CASSPRRGSNYGYTF. In DNA, the CDR3 is TGTGCCAGCAGCCCTCGACGGGGGTCCAACTATGGCTACACCTTC.

The rearrangement joins TRBV2 to TRBJ2-1; maybe TRBD1 (5 bases). The CDR3 is made up of 16 amino acids. Germline V gene lookup returns CDR1 SNHLY and CDR2 FYNNEI. V was clipped by 9 bases and J by 6 bases, with 24 bases between them. The CDR3: CASTSSRTLGANEQFF. CDR3 nucleotides: TGTGCCAGTACATCCTCGCGGACGCTTGGGGCCAATGAGCAGTTCTTC.

The chain joins TRBV2 to TRBJ1-4; no definite D call. Trimming cost V 4 bases and J 3 bases, with 6 bases left between them. Germline assignment: CDR1 SNHLY and CDR2 FYNNEI. The CDR3 consists of 13 residues. CDR3 nucleotide sequence: TGTGCCAGCAGTGGAGAGTCTAATGAAAAACTGTTTTTT. It is translated as CASSGESNEKLFF.

This chain connects TRBV7-3 to TRBJ2-7; D possibly corresponds to TRBD2 (5 bases). V was clipped by 2 bases and J by 7 bases, with 18 bases between them. CDR1 is SGHTA, CDR2 FQGTGA, per germline. This CDR3 is 15 amino acids long. CDR3 in amino acids: CASSLEPTRSGEQYV. The CDR3 bases are TGTGCCAGCAGCTTAGAACCCACTAGGTCTGGGGAGCAGTACGTC.

This sequence joins TRBV18 and TRBJ1-5, with D perhaps TRBD1 (6 bases). The ends were cut back, 0 bases at V and 4 bases at J, with 13 bases in the middle. Germline values: CDR1 KGHSH, CDR2 LQKENI. This CDR3 contains 16 residues. The CDR3 DNA reads TGTGCCAGCTCACCACCCAGCGGGGGCCGGAATCAGCCCCAGCATTTT. Translation: CASSPPSGGRNQPQHF. The entire variable domain, with the rest obtained from reference TRBV18 and TRBJ1-5, is as follows: NAGVMQNPRHLVRRRGQEARLRCSPMKGHSHVYWYRQLPEEGLKFMVYLQKENIIDESGMPKERFSAEFPKEGPSILRIQQVVRGDSAAYFCASSPPSGGRNQPQHFGDGTRLSIL.

The chain is built from TRBV7-9 and TRBJ1-2, with 7 bases fitting TRBD1. This CDR3 spans 15 amino acids. CDR1 and CDR2 from the germline V gene are SEHNR and FQNEAQ (reference sequence). The trim removed 5 bases at V and 5 bases at J, leaving 11 bases unmatched. This CDR3 reads CASSETGHPFYGYTF. The CDR3 coding sequence is TGTGCCAGCAGCGAGACAGGGCATCCCTTTTATGGCTACACCTTC.

The chain uses TRBV19 and TRBJ1-1; D remains ambiguous. Per germline, CDR1 LNHDA and CDR2 SQIVND (reference sequence). The V gene lost 6 bases and the J gene lost 4 bases, with 15 bases spanning the gap. This CDR3 contains 14 residues. CDR3 residues: CASSGSLEGTEAFF. CDR3 sequence (DNA): TGTGCCAGTAGCGGCAGTCTAGAAGGCACTGAAGCTTTCTTT.

The V call is TRBV15, the J call TRBJ1-2; D is perhaps TRBD1 (5 bases). The CDR3 is 14 amino acids. CDR1 and CDR2 (germline): LNHNV, YYDKDF (reference sequence). Between the trimmed V and J ends, which lost 2 bases and 4 bases, there was a span of 11 bases. For the CDR3, the DNA is TGTGCCACCAGCAGATCCCAGGACACCTATGGCTACACCTTC. Its translation is CATSRSQDTYGYTF.

This clone was counted between two and nine times. The rearrangement links TRBV28 to TRBJ1-5, with D unclear. CDR1 and CDR2 from the germline V gene are MDHEN and SYDVKM. Trimming took 6 bases from V and 7 from J, leaving 22 bases between them. The CDR3 is 16 amino acids. CDR3 residues: CASSLFSGSSGQPQHF. DNA for the CDR3: TGTGCCAGCAGCCTCTTTTCCGGGTCCTCGGGACAGCCCCAGCATTTT.

V gene TRBV10-1 combines with J gene TRBJ2-1, with TRBD2 matching 14 bases. This CDR3 is built from 16 residues. V shed 2 bases, J shed 6 bases, and the junction held 3 bases outside the gene matches. Germline CDR1 is WNHNN and CDR2 is SYGVQD (reference sequence). CDR3 residues: CASSESGTSGSNEQFF. In DNA, the CDR3 is TGCGCCAGCAGTGAGAGCGGGACTAGCGGGAGCAATGAGCAGTTCTTC.

The chain couples TRBV2 to TRBJ2-1, with 11 positions matching TRBD2. V shed 11 bases and J 4 bases; nucleotides not matched to a gene: 10. Germline V gene lookup returns CDR1 SNHLY and CDR2 FYNNEI. This CDR3 spans 15 amino acids. The CDR3 loop reads CADRLAGGGYNEQFF. Here the CDR3 DNA reads TGTGCCGACCGGCTAGCGGGAGGTGGTTACAATGAGCAGTTCTTC.